This T cell receptor (beta chain) was identified in a study of CD8+ T cells in alopecia areata. Specified treatment: oral pan-JAK inhibitor, 5-10 mg twice daily. Per the germline V gene, CDR1 is LGHNA and CDR2 is YSLEER. The CDR3 covers 15 residues. V was pared by 1 base and J by 0 bases, with 7 bases between. The sequencing template was cDNA reverse transcribed from extracted RNA. Profiled with immunoSEQ multiplex PCR; TCRdb holds only in-frame clones, not every one. The table lists 180,000 or so clones, about half of them singletons. This TCR was recovered from a human donor with alopecia areata. Sequencing used CD8+ T cells sorted from blood, obtained between weeks 51 and 52, from a patient treated with tofacitinib. The chain carries TRBV4-3 and TRBJ1-5; D is undetermined. The CDR3 reads CASSQVRDSNQPQHF. For the CDR3, the DNA is TGCGCCAGCAGCCAAGTTAGGGATAGCAATCAGCCCCAGCATTTT.